A selection of T cell receptor beta chains follows, all from one sample in a study of T cell responses to AZD1222 COVID-19 vaccine. TCRdb keeps only in-frame clones here, not all; method: immunoSEQ multiplex PCR. Of around 260,000 clones in the sample, approximately 93% were seen once. The sequencing used peripheral blood, collected on day 0 of AZD1222 vaccination. These receptors originate from an adult in good health. Each CDR3 is given with its conserved first and last residue. A D gene is named only where the DNA matches it firmly. Expanded clones get a size class; other rows say once, few or many, or leave the size out.

d_call,v_call,clone_size,j_call,cdr3_nt,cdr3_aa
TRBD2,TRBV5-5,.,TRBJ2-7,TGTGCCAGCAGCTTCGGATTAGCGGGGGAAGAGCAGTACTTC,CASSFGLAGEEQYF
.,TRBV28,.,TRBJ1-1,TGTGCCAGCAGTCCAGTACACTACACTGAAGCTTTCTTT,CASSPVHYTEAFF
.,TRBV4-1,.,TRBJ1-1,TGCGCCAGCAGCCAAGTCCGGGCCCTGGGGCTGAACACTGAAGCTTTCTTT,CASSQVRALGLNTEAFF
.,TRBV11-2,.,TRBJ2-7,TGTGCCAGCTCCTTTGGAGGCACCGCCTACGAGCAGTACTTC,CASSFGGTAYEQYF
.,TRBV24-1,.,TRBJ2-1,TGTGCCACCAGTGATGGGGGCTACAATGAGCAGTTCTTC,CATSDGGYNEQFF
TRBD1,TRBV19,.,TRBJ2-1,TGTGCCAGTTGTCCACGAAGTCCGGGACAGGCGTACAATGAGCAGTTCTTC,CASCPRSPGQAYNEQFF
TRBD2,TRBV15,.,TRBJ2-3,TGTGCCACCAGCAGAGGGGGAGGGCAGGGTGAAACTACGCAGTATTTT,CATSRGGGQGETTQYF
TRBD2,TRBV5-1,.,TRBJ2-1,TGCGCCAGCAGCTTGGGACTAGCGGGAGGATATGAGCAGTTCTTC,CASSLGLAGGYEQFF
.,TRBV7-2,.,TRBJ2-1,TGTGCCAGCAGCTCTCAGGTCCTTGAGCAGTTCTTC,CASSSQVLEQFF
TRBD1,TRBV4-1,.,TRBJ1-5,TGCGCCAGCAGTCTGATCCTCGGGACAGGGACTGAAAGGAATCAGCCCCAGCATTTT,CASSLILGTGTERNQPQHF
.,TRBV10-3,.,TRBJ2-7,TGTGCCATCAGTGAGATTCAGGAATACGAGCAGTACTTC,CAISEIQEYEQYF
.,TRBV2,.,TRBJ2-7,TGTGCCAGCAGTGGCCAGGGCTACGAGCAGTACTTC,CASSGQGYEQYF
TRBD2,TRBV7-2,.,TRBJ2-7,TGTGCCAGCAGCCCGCAACTAGCGGGAGGGTGGGACGAGCAGTACTTC,CASSPQLAGGWDEQYF
TRBD1,TRBV19,.,TRBJ1-1,TGTGCCAGTAGGATAGGGGACAGTCTGATGAACACTGAAGCTTTCTTT,CASRIGDSLMNTEAFF
.,TRBV6-1,.,TRBJ1-1,TGTGCCAGCAGTGAAGGAAATCTGGGAACTGAAGCTTTCTTT,CASSEGNLGTEAFF
.,TRBV19,.,TRBJ2-7,TGTGCCAGTAGTATAGCATTCAGGACCAGCTCCTACGAGCAGTACTTC,CASSIAFRTSSYEQYF
.,TRBV28,once,TRBJ1-4,TGTGCCAGCAGTGGTCTTGAGGGACTGTTTTTT,CASSGLEGLFF
.,TRBV11-2,.,TRBJ2-1,TGTGCCAGCAGCTATCGTGGGGGTCGCGGGCCCTACAATGAGCAGTTCTTC,CASSYRGGRGPYNEQFF
.,TRBV5-1,.,TRBJ2-7,TGCGCCAGCAGCTCTTGGGGCTCCCGGCTCTCCGAGCAGTACTTC,CASSSWGSRLSEQYF
TRBD1,TRBV23-1,.,TRBJ1-2,TGCGCCAGCAGTCTATATAACAGGGGGCGTATCTATGGCTACACCTTC,CASSLYNRGRIYGYTF
.,TRBV10-3,.,TRBJ1-4,TGTGCCATCAGTGAGTTAGACAGGACGCTGAAGGAAAAACTGTTTTTT,CAISELDRTLKEKLFF
.,TRBV10-3,.,TRBJ1-5,TGTGCCATCAGTGACCCTGGACGAAGCAATCAGCCCCAGCATTTT,CAISDPGRSNQPQHF
TRBD1,TRBV5-4,.,TRBJ1-4,TGTGCCAGCAGCTTGGGGGACAGGACGGCTAATGAAAAACTGTTTTTT,CASSLGDRTANEKLFF
TRBD1,TRBV28,.,TRBJ1-3,TGTGCCAGCAGGGGACAGGGGGAGAGCTCTGGAAACACCATATATTTT,CASRGQGESSGNTIYF
TRBD1,TRBV5-4,.,TRBJ1-1,TGTGCCAGCACCTTAGGACAGGGCAACACTGAAGCTTTCTTT,CASTLGQGNTEAFF
.,TRBV7-2,.,TRBJ1-2,TGTGCCAGCAGCTTAGCCAGGGGCTACACCTTC,CASSLARGYTF
.,TRBV19,.,TRBJ1-3,TGTGCCAGTAGTTTCCTCCGATACTCTGGAAACACCATATATTTT,CASSFLRYSGNTIYF
TRBD1,TRBV30,.,TRBJ2-7,TGTGCCGGGGCAGGGGGCTACGAGCAGTACTTC,CAGAGGYEQYF
.,TRBV28,.,TRBJ2-5,TGTGCCAGCACCGAGGGCCAGGGGATTGTTCCCCAGTACTTC,CASTEGQGIVPQYF
TRBD1,TRBV11-2,few,TRBJ2-7,TGTGCCAGCAGCCCTAGGACAGGGGGTAACGAGCAGTACTTC,CASSPRTGGNEQYF
TRBD2,TRBV19,.,TRBJ2-3,TGTGCCAGTAGCTCCAGCGGGACTAGCGGGAACACAGATACGCAGTATTTT,CASSSSGTSGNTDTQYF
.,TRBV19,once,TRBJ2-4,TGTGCCAGCAGCCCCGGCCCGGCCAATCGCATTCAGTACTTC,CASSPGPANRIQYF
.,TRBV6-5,.,TRBJ1-1,TGTGCCAGCAGTTACTCTCGGGGCACTGAAGCTTTCTTT,CASSYSRGTEAFF
.,TRBV20-1,few,TRBJ1-2,TGCAGTGCTTATAGCTATGGCTACACCTTC,CSAYSYGYTF
.,TRBV27,.,TRBJ1-1,TGTGCCAGCAGTTCACCAACGGGGGGACTGAACACTGAAGCTTTCTTT,CASSSPTGGLNTEAFF
TRBD1,TRBV28,.,TRBJ1-1,TGTGCCACCCTAGGGACAGGGGGCAGAAACACTGAAGCTTTCTTT,CATLGTGGRNTEAFF
.,TRBV6-5,once,TRBJ2-2,TGTGCCAGCACCCGAGTCGGGGAGCTGTTTTTT,CASTRVGELFF
.,TRBV19,.,TRBJ2-1,TGTGCCAGTAGTAGTAGGGCCGGCCACAATGAGCAGTTCTTC,CASSSRAGHNEQFF
TRBD2,TRBV10-3,.,TRBJ2-7,TGTGCCATCAGTGTTCTAGCGGGAGAGGGATCCTACGAGCAGTACTTC,CAISVLAGEGSYEQYF
.,TRBV10-2,.,TRBJ1-6,TGCGCCAGCAGTGTATACGGGACGGATAATTCACCCCTCCACTTT,CASSVYGTDNSPLHF
TRBD2,TRBV3-1/TRBV3-2,.,TRBJ2-2,TGTGCCAGCAGCCAAGACCAGCGGGACTGCACCGGGGAGCTGTTTTTT,CASSQDQRDCTGELFF
TRBD2,TRBV7-2,.,TRBJ2-7,TGTGCCAGCAGCTTAGAGGGACTAGCCTCCGAGCAGTACTTC,CASSLEGLASEQYF
TRBD2,TRBV10-3,once,TRBJ2-5,TGTGCCATCAGTCAAACTAGCGGGGAGACCCAGTACTTC,CAISQTSGETQYF
.,TRBV27,.,TRBJ1-4,TGTGCCAGCAGCCCCAGGGTGGATGAAAAACTGTTTTTT,CASSPRVDEKLFF
TRBD1,TRBV18,.,TRBJ2-7,TGTGCCAGCTCACCAGGGGACAGGGTGTCGCCCGAGCAGTACTTC,CASSPGDRVSPEQYF
TRBD2,TRBV11-2,.,TRBJ2-4,TGTGCCAGCAGCCGGAGTAGGGTAGCGGGGGGGAACATTCAGTACTTC,CASSRSRVAGGNIQYF
.,TRBV4-3,once,TRBJ2-4,TGCGCCAGCAGCCTGGGGACATTAGTTAGGAACATTCAGTACTTC,CASSLGTLVRNIQYF
TRBD1,TRBV3-1/TRBV3-2,.,TRBJ2-5,TGTGCCAGCAGCCTGGGACAGGGGGAGACCCAGTACTTC,CASSLGQGETQYF
.,TRBV7-9,once,TRBJ1-1,TGTGCCAGCAGCTTAGACGGCGCGGGAGCTTTCTTT,CASSLDGAGAFF
.,TRBV6-2/TRBV6-3,.,TRBJ2-1,TGTGCCAGCAGTTACTCGACCCACACCCTATCGAATGAGCAGTTCTTC,CASSYSTHTLSNEQFF
.,TRBV19,.,TRBJ1-2,TGTGCCAGTAGCAATACACGGACCTCCTATGGCTACACCTTC,CASSNTRTSYGYTF
TRBD2,TRBV3-1/TRBV3-2,.,TRBJ2-3,TGTGCCAGCAGCCAAGCCCCCAGCGGGGGCCCGGGGGGCGCAGATACGCAGTATTTT,CASSQAPSGGPGGADTQYF
.,TRBV5-1,.,TRBJ2-6,TGCGCCAGCAGCTTAGGGAGCTCTGGGGCCAACGTCCTGACTTTC,CASSLGSSGANVLTF
.,TRBV7-8,.,TRBJ1-1,TGTGCCAGCAGCTTGGGACAGAACACTGAAGCTTTCTTT,CASSLGQNTEAFF
TRBD2,TRBV11-3,.,TRBJ2-1,TGTGCCAGCTCAAGCGGGGGAAGAATTTACAATGAGCAGTTCTTC,CASSSGGRIYNEQFF
TRBD1,TRBV7-8,.,TRBJ1-2,TGTGCCAGCAGCTCTCAGACAGGGAACTATGGCTACACCTTC,CASSSQTGNYGYTF